The T cell receptor (beta chain) under discussion was sequenced for a study of T cells after posttransplantation cyclophosphamide. Busulfan-fludarabine conditioning, marrow transplant, and cyclophosphamide on days +3 and +4 were administered. This CDR3 is built from 14 residues. Germline loops: CDR1 WNHNN, CDR2 SYGVQD (reference sequence). Trimming shortened V by 4 bases and J by 2 bases, and 10 bases separated the two germline ends. The study, taken as a whole, reports: Donor-recipient repertoire similarity was low at 1-2 months, rising over year one. After PTCy, TRB diversity resembled that of CNI/methotrexate controls. Tissue-infiltrating T cells from skin or gut overlapped little with blood T cells.

Using immunoSEQ multiplex PCR, the repertoire was profiled, and TCRdb retains in-frame clones only, with some absent. This table has around 12,000 clones, roughly 1.9% appearing once. This clone was detected only a few times. The antigen is unknown. The clonotype comes from a male patient in his thirties who received an allogeneic stem cell transplant from a related donor, was CMV-positive, and had no GVHD. Certain T cells may be donor cells from the graft. The chain links TRBV10-1 to TRBJ2-3; possible D gene TRBD1, 6 bases. This sample comprised PBMCs, obtained after allogeneic stem cell transplant with posttransplant cyclophosphamide. This chain's CDR3 is CASSVGGHTDTQYF. The DNA for the CDR3 is TGCGCCAGCAGTGTTGGGGGCCACACAGATACGCAGTATTTT.